This passage covers 24 T cell receptor beta chains from one sample sequenced in a study of T cells in Graves' hyperthyroidism and ophthalmopathy (dated by TCRdb to the late 2010s). Receptor libraries were prepared by multiplex PCR. Sequenced using an Illumina HiSeq 2000. The TCR beta CDR3 regions were amplified from the RNA transcripts. For the first round of RT-PCR on the TCR CDR3, the HTBI primer set was used together with the Qiagen OneStep RT-PCR kit. In-frame beta chains were kept once TCRdb had trimmed the public reads at Q25 with fastp and called clones with MiXCR. Identical CDR3 protein sequences are pooled into one entry, listed with their most common genes and DNA. This sample has approximately 620,000 distinct CDR3 sequences in its table, and approximately 16% of those were observed once. The top ten clones comprise 3% to 4% of the sample. The sequenced sample was blood. These receptors were obtained from a woman aged 40 to 49 with Graves' ophthalmopathy.

The rearrangement joins TRBV20-1 to TRBJ2-1; D might be TRBD2 (6 bases). Trimming stripped 0 bases from V and 1 base from J, with 13 bases between. This CDR3 is built from 16 residues. Germline loops: CDR1 DFQATT, CDR2 SNEGSKA (reference sequence). CDR3 bases: TGCAGTGCTAGAGATTCAGGGAGGCTATCCTACAATGAGCAGTTCTTC. Amino acids: CSARDSGRLSYNEQFF.

The CDR3 coding sequence is TGTGCCAGCAGTGACCTAGCGGGGGTGGGAGAGACCCAGTACTTC. It codes for CASSDLAGVGETQYF. The chain recombines TRBV6-2 or TRBV6-3 with TRBJ2-5; 10 bases align to TRBD2. The germline V gene encodes CDR1 MNHEY and CDR2 SVGEGT. CDR3 length equals 15 residues. The V segment lost 5 bases and the J segment 4 bases; nucleotides outside the gene matches: 7.

The rearrangement links TRBV6-1 to TRBJ2-7, with 9 bases fitting TRBD1. V lost 9 bases to trimming and J lost 4 bases; unmatched junction nucleotides: 16. The CDR3 loop spans 16 amino acids. The germline V gene has CDR1 MNHNS and CDR2 SASEGT. The CDR3 nucleotides read TGTGCCAGTGGGGGGGATCGACAGGGGGTTTCGTACGAGCAGTACTTC. Translation: CASGGDRQGVSYEQYF.

This clonotype was observed a single time. V is TRBV29-1 and J is TRBJ2-1; weak D call: TRBD2 (6 bases). Germline lookup yields CDR1 SQVTM and CDR2 ANQGSEA. There are 14 residues in the CDR3. V was cut by 6 bases and J by 5 bases, with 17 bases left in between. The CDR3 reads CSVRTGLDNNEQFF. The CDR3 DNA reads as TGCAGCGTGAGAACGGGACTGGACAACAATGAGCAGTTCTTC.

This clonotype was detected many times. This chain joins TRBV29-1 and TRBJ2-5, with 9 bases fitting TRBD1. The CDR3 covers 15 residues. V was clipped by 7 bases and J by 1 base; unmatched bases: 10. Germline V gene lookup returns CDR1 SQVTM and CDR2 ANQGSEA. As DNA, the CDR3 is TGCAGCGCAAGGGGGGGACAGGGTGCCCAAGAGACCCAGTACTTC. Its translation: CSARGGQGAQETQYF.

This clonotype was seen more than once but under ten times. CDR3 sequence (DNA): TGTGCCAGTAAGAAATTTGGGGGGGCCCTAACAGATACGCAGTATTTT. This encodes CASKKFGGALTDTQYF. The chain combines TRBV19 with TRBJ2-3, with D possibly being TRBD2 (7 bases). V was cut by 7 bases and J by 3 bases, with 20 bases left in between. CDR1 is LNHDA, CDR2 SQIVND, per germline (reference sequence). There are 16 residues in the CDR3.

Concerning this clonotype itself: The junction shows a germline mismatch at one end, possibly a read error. The chain links TRBV20-1 to TRBJ1-6; 7 nucleotides agree with TRBD1. Germline V gene sequence: CDR1 DFQATT, CDR2 SNEGSKA (reference sequence). The CDR3 is made up of 14 amino acids. Here the CDR3 DNA reads TGCAGTGTCGATAACCCAGGGGGTAATTCACCCCTCCACTTC. Protein: CSVDNPGGNSPLHF.

The table lists this clonotype with many counts. The chain joins TRBV7-8 to TRBJ2-7; possible D gene TRBD2, 6 bases. The length of the CDR3 is 15 residues. V was cut by 0 bases and J by 3 bases, with 12 bases left in between. CDR1 and CDR2 from the germline V gene are SGHVS and FQNEAQ. Here the CDR3 DNA reads TGTGCCAGCAGCTTAGCGGGAGGTGCCCTCTACGAGCAGTACTTC. Translated, it gives CASSLAGGALYEQYF.

The V and J genes are TRBV28 and TRBJ2-3; possible D gene TRBD2, 5 bases. In germline, CDR1 is MDHEN, CDR2 SYDVKM. The CDR3 is made up of 17 amino acids. V was cut by 4 bases and J by 5 bases, with 22 bases left in between. CDR3: CASSSPEGGALGDTQYF. The CDR3 DNA reads as TGTGCCAGCAGTTCCCCAGAAGGAGGAGCGTTGGGAGATACGCAGTATTTT.

This clonotype occurred a few times. J is TRBJ2-3 and V is TRBV6-1, with 7 bases that match TRBD2. Germline loops: CDR1 MNHNS, CDR2 SASEGT. This CDR3 has 14 residues. With V trimmed by 0 bases and J by 6 bases, 3 bases remained unmatched. CDR3 nucleotides: TGTGCCAGCAGTGAAGCCGGCGGGAGTGATACGCAGTATTTT. Its translation is CASSEAGGSDTQYF.

This clonotype occurred a few times. The chain has TRBV4-1 and TRBJ2-4; D call uncertain. The length of the CDR3 is 14 residues. CDR1 and CDR2 from the germline V gene are MGHRA and YSYEKL. V was pared by 1 base and J by 9 bases, with 13 bases between. The CDR3 here is CASSQVKGLGIQYF. In nucleotides, the CDR3 is TGCGCCAGCAGCCAAGTGAAGGGTTTGGGCATTCAGTACTTC.

A remark on this clonotype: A single base separates this from a much larger clone, so it may be a read error. This sequence joins TRBV20-1 and TRBJ1-1, with D tentatively TRBD1 (5 bases). There are 13 residues in the CDR3. The V end was cut by 5 bases, the J end by 5 bases, with 15 bases between. Germline V gene sequence: CDR1 DFQATT, CDR2 SNEGSKA (reference sequence). CDR3 in amino acids: CSAFQGRETEAFF. The DNA of the CDR3 is TGCAGTGCTTTTCAGGGACGTGAAACTGAAGCTTTCTTT.

This clonotype appeared many times. The genes are TRBV27 and TRBJ2-7; tentatively, D is TRBD2 (5 bases). The germline V gene encodes CDR1 MNHEY and CDR2 SMNVEV (reference sequence). The ends were cut back, 3 bases at V and 5 bases at J, with 23 bases in the middle. This CDR3 is built from 17 residues. As DNA, the CDR3 is TGTGCCAGCAGTTTTGGCTGGTCTGCGAATTTGAGGGACGAGCAGTACTTC. It yields the protein CASSFGWSANLRDEQYF.

This clonotype was observed at least ten times. The chain carries TRBV18 and TRBJ2-3, with 10 bases identical to TRBD1. This CDR3 is 15 amino acids long. The V segment lost 8 bases and the J segment 4 bases; nucleotides outside the gene matches: 9. The V gene's germline CDR1 is KGHSH and CDR2 LQKENI. CDR3 amino acids: CASHGTGVLADTQYF. The CDR3 nucleotides are TGTGCCAGCCACGGGACAGGGGTTCTCGCAGATACGCAGTATTTT.

There are many counts of this clonotype. The V call is TRBV18, the J call TRBJ1-3; TRBD1 is a possible D gene (6 bases). Between the trimmed V and J ends, which lost 1 base and 6 bases, there was a span of 16 bases. The CDR3 totals 16 residues. Germline CDR1 and CDR2: KGHSH and LQKENI. DNA of the CDR3: TGTGCCAGCTCACCACGACAGGTGGAATCAACAAACACCATATATTTT. This sequence encodes CASSPRQVESTNTIYF.

This clonotype was recorded many times. The J gene is TRBJ2-7, the V gene TRBV20-1; 8 nucleotides agree with TRBD2. This CDR3 comprises 12 residues. V lost 5 bases and J lost 6; bases outside the gene matches: 6. The germline CDR1 and CDR2 sequences are DFQATT and SNEGSKA (reference sequence). This CDR3 is CSARRLATEQYF. The CDR3 nucleotides are TGCAGTGCTCGCAGACTAGCGACCGAGCAGTACTTC.

This clonotype was picked up a small number of times. In DNA form, the CDR3 reads TGCAGCGTTGTTGAGAGGGGAGCTTTCTTT. This sequence encodes CSVVERGAFF. The J gene is TRBJ1-1, the V gene TRBV29-1, with a possible D match to TRBD1 (5 bases). CDR3 size: 10 residues. V shed 4 bases and J shed 10 bases, with 10 bases lying between them. CDR1 and CDR2 from the germline V gene are SQVTM and ANQGSEA.

The table lists this clonotype with many counts. The chain couples TRBV2 to TRBJ2-2; D remains ambiguous. The germline V and J ends were trimmed by 7 bases and 2 bases, with 8 bases remaining between them. This CDR3 has 13 residues. Germline CDR1 SNHLY, CDR2 FYNNEI. The CDR3: CASNTLNTGELFF. CDR3 coding DNA: TGTGCCAGCAATACTCTTAACACCGGGGAGCTGTTTTTT.

The gene calls are TRBV20-1 and TRBJ2-3; no clear D. This CDR3 comprises 11 residues. Per germline, CDR1 DFQATT and CDR2 SNEGSKA (reference sequence). V shed 3 bases and J shed 5 bases, with 6 bases lying between them. CDR3 amino acids: CSARSLDTQYF. The CDR3 DNA follows: TGCAGTGCTAGGTCACTAGATACGCAGTATTTT.

At least ten counts were recorded for this clonotype. V is TRBV2 and J is TRBJ1-2; D is undetermined. In germline, CDR1 is SNHLY, CDR2 FYNNEI. The CDR3 is 14 residues long. The V gene lost 5 bases and the J gene lost 7 bases, with 17 bases spanning the gap. This CDR3 reads CASSLPVLSSGYTF. CDR3 in DNA: TGTGCCAGCAGTCTTCCAGTACTGTCGAGTGGCTACACCTTC.

This clonotype was found many times. V gene TRBV7-9 combines with J gene TRBJ1-2, with D uncertain. V shed 1 base and J shed 6 bases, with 9 bases lying between them. Germline assignment: CDR1 SEHNR and CDR2 FQNEAQ (reference sequence). This CDR3 has 13 amino acids. The CDR3 protein is CASSLGGGDGYTF. Written as DNA, the CDR3 is TGTGCCAGCAGCTTAGGGGGAGGCGATGGCTACACCTTC.

This clonotype occurred many times. V and J are TRBV27 and TRBJ1-1, with unresolved D. V was shortened by 6 bases and J by 9 bases, with 20 bases between the two germline ends. This CDR3 has 14 amino acids. Germline V gene lookup returns CDR1 MNHEY and CDR2 SMNVEV (reference sequence). The CDR3 spells CASSPGGAGFKAFF. The CDR3 DNA follows: TGTGCCAGCAGCCCTGGTGGTGCGGGATTTAAAGCTTTCTTT.

Many counts were recorded for this clonotype. This chain connects TRBV11-2 to TRBJ2-1; a possible D gene is TRBD2 (5 bases). Per germline, CDR1 SGHAT and CDR2 FQNNGV. V was trimmed by 10 bases and J by 4 bases, leaving 8 bases between them. The CDR3 has 11 residues. CDR3 DNA sequence: TGTGCCATCCGAGGGTACAATGAGCAGTTCTTC. Protein: CAIRGYNEQFF.

This clonotype was picked up many times. The genes are TRBV28 and TRBJ1-1; D is uncertain. V was cut by 5 bases and J by 4 bases, with 14 bases left in between. Germline CDR1 reads MDHEN; CDR2 reads SYDVKM. CDR3 length: 14 residues. DNA for the CDR3: TGTGCCAGCAGTCTCAGTCGGGGAGGCACTGAAGCTTTCTTT. Translating gives CASSLSRGGTEAFF.